This TCR beta chain derives from a study of metastatic and nonmetastatic thyroid tumors. Study details: Patients with malignant and benign thyroid disease provided blood and tumor or nodule tissue, whose repertoires were compared.

Germline-derived CDR1 and CDR2 are DFQATT and SNEGSKA (reference sequence). The germline V and J ends were trimmed by 5 bases and 2 bases, with 6 bases remaining between them. This CDR3 has 11 residues. Before thyroid surgery, none of the patients had received any treatment. Original methodology: The study built a papillary thyroid cancer distant-metastasis classifier from CDR3 differences across clinicopathological groups. Using MiXCR, TCRdb reanalyzed the PCR reads. The authors' filters were not applied to this entry. This sample carries about 2,500 clones, around a quarter of them seen once, and the ten largest clones take over 20%. Study-level results: When malignant thyroid tumors were compared with benign nodules, TCR beta diversity was reportedly significantly higher in the malignant tumors. This held in both blood and tumor samples.

This clone was counted once. The antigen is unknown. The TCR originated in a female donor with papillary thyroid cancer or a benign thyroid nodule (not recorded which). Some clones in this sample may be carry-over from other donors' samples. The J gene is TRBJ1-2, the V gene TRBV20-1, with D uncertain. Sequenced sample: tumor tissue. This CDR3 is CSAAENYGYTF. In nucleotides, the CDR3 is TGCAGTGCTGCCGAGAACTATGGCTACACCTTC.